This T cell receptor beta chain came from a study of T cell responses to AZD1222 COVID-19 vaccine. Overall study results and limits: A mostly white British donor set with more females was recruited, and clonal diversity was possibly underestimated. Spike-specific TCRs gained breadth and depth after people received two AZD1222 doses.

Germline V gives CDR1 SGHRS, CDR2 YFSETQ. Trimming took 2 bases from V and 7 from J; bases not matched to a gene: 4. CDR3 length: 14 residues. This clone was recorded once. Its specificity is unknown. Generated by immunoSEQ multiplex PCR, the TCRdb table keeps only in-frame clones and is missing some. The data contain roughly 150,000 clones, approximately 90% of them singletons. The chain has TRBV5-1 and TRBJ2-1; 9 nucleotides align to TRBD2. The clonotype comes from an adult in good health. Sequenced here: peripheral blood, sampled on day 0 of AZD1222 vaccination. The DNA of the CDR3 is TGCGCCAGCAGCTTAGGACTAGCGTTTAATGAGCAGTTCTTC. Translated, it gives CASSLGLAFNEQFF.